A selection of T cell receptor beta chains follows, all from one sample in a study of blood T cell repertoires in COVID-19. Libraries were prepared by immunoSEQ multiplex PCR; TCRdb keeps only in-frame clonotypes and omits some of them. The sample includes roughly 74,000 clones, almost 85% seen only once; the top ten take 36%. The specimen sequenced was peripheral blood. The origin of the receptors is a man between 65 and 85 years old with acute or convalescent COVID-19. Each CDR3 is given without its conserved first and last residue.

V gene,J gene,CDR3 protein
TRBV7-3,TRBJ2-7,ASSLRLAGGPNEQY
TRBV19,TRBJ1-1,ASSIVSGGTEAF
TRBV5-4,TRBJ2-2,ASSWGTGVTGELF
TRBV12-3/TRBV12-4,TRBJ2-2,ASRTGTGELF
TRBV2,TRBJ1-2,ARGLTQGAGYT
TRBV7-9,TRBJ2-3,ASSSFGGGGDTQY
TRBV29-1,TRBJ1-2,SVEREFHGYT
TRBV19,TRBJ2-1,ATIKRDSYNEQF
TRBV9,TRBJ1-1,ASSASQGATTEAF
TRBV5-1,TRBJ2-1,ASSFGLAGVNNEQF
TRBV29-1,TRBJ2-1,SVETPGGGARNEQF
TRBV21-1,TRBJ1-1,ASSLTGGGNTEAF
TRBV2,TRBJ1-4,ASEFKGTRNEKLF
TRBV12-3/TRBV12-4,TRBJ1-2,ASSLVTGGGYT
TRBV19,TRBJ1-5,ASSMGGASNQPQH
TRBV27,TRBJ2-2,ASSLPGTPHTGELF
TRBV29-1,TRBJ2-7,SVDTETYEQY
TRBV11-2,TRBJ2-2,ASSSQRERTGELF
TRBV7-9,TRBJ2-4,ASSLGSGLNIQY
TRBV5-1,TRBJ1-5,ASSLGGSNQPQH
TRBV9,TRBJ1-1,ASSKDRVNTEAF
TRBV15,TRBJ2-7,ATRPGGDPYEQY
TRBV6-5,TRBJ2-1,ASTRAGGARNEQF
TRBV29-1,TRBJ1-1,SVTMTGMNTEAF
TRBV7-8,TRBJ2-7,ASSSLTSIAYEQY
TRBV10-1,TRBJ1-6,ASSEGTANSPLH
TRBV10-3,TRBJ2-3,AISETIAGRTDTQY
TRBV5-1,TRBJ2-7,ASSFGGNEQY
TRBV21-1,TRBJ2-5,ASSIRPLSSVETQY
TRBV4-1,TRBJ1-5,ASSQFGWGQDHQPQH
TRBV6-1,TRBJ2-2,ASSETPGELF